This T cell receptor beta chain was sequenced during a study of tumor-infiltrating lymphocytes in primary liver carcinoma. For the study at large: Tumors measured roughly 4 to 11 cm and were stage T1-T3 N0M0.

V shed 4 bases, J shed 3 bases, and the junction held 9 bases outside the gene matches. CDR3 length equals 16 residues. Germline values: CDR1 LNHDA, CDR2 SQIVND (reference sequence). A primer in the constant region served to generate TCR beta cDNA from 500 ng of total RNA. Libraries for TCR beta were built through three nested multiplex PCR rounds, which together made up a slightly modified ARM-PCR procedure. Both of the initial two PCR rounds ran for 10 cycles and employed TRBV1-TRBV30 forward primers alongside a C-beta reverse primer. TCRdb called the multiplex PCR reads again in MiXCR, with one record for every CDR3 protein. The sample contains 95,000 to 150,000 distinct CDR3 sequences, less than 80% of which appear only once. Co-extraction of both nucleic acids (RNA and DNA) used roughly 19-33 mg of unsorted bulk tissue.

The sequencing sample was made of liver tumor tissue from sampling region 1. Subset of the sample: tumor region T1, superior pole. The source is a woman aged 55-69 years with primary liver carcinoma and hepatitis B virus infection. This sequence joins TRBV19 and TRBJ1-5; TRBD1 aligns across 7 bases. The CDR3, as DNA: TGTGCCAGTAGTACGGGGGGAGGGGGCTACAATCAGCCCCAGCATTTT. Translation gives CASSTGGGGYNQPQHF.